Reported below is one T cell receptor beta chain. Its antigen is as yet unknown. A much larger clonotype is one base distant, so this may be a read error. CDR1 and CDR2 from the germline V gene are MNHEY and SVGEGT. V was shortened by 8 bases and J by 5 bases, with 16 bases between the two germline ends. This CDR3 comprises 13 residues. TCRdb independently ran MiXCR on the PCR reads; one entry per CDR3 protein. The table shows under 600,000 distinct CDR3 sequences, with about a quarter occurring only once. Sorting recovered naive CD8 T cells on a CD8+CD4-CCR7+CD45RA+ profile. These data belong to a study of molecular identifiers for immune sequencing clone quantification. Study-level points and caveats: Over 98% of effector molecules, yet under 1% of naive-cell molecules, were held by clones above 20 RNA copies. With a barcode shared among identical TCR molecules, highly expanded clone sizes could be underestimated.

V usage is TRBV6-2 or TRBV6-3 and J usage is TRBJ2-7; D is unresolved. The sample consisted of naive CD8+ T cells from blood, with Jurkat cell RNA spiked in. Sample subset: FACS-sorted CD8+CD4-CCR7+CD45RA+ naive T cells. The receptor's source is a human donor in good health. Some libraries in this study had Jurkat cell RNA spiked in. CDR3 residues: CASGSLASDEQYF. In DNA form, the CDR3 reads TGTGCCAGCGGTTCCCTGGCGTCCGACGAGCAGTACTTC.